This is a list of T cell receptor beta chains from one sample in a study of identical twins. Each CDR3 protein is one row after TCRdb ran MiXCR on the 5' RACE reads. The sample yields about 530,000 distinct CDR3 sequences, around 22% seen once. These records were also assigned to another study, of yellow fever vaccine responses in identical twins.

What was sequenced was CD4+ T cells sorted from blood. The source of these receptors is a woman aged 18-30 years in good health. Each CDR3 is given with its conserved first and last residue. D genes are given only for firm matches. Clone size appears in some rows only: once, few, many, or a class for an expanded clone.

J gene | clone size | D gene | V gene | CDR3 protein | CDR3 DNA
TRBJ2-3 | NA | TRBD2 | TRBV7-9 | CASSLVLAGDTQYF | TGTGCCAGCAGCTTAGTCCTAGCGGGAGATACGCAGTATTTT
TRBJ1-5 | NA | NA | TRBV10-3 | CAISDTLNQPQHF | TGTGCCATCAGCGACACACTTAATCAGCCCCAGCATTTT
TRBJ1-5 | NA | NA | TRBV5-6 | CASSFGGSSQPQHF | TGTGCCAGCAGCTTCGGTGGTTCCAGTCAGCCCCAGCATTTT
TRBJ1-2 | few | NA | TRBV6-5 | CASSYSTGEDGYTF | TGTGCCAGCAGTTACTCGACAGGAGAGGATGGCTACACCTTC
TRBJ1-6 | NA | NA | TRBV6-1 | CASKYPDNSPLHF | TGTGCCAGCAAGTACCCGGATAATTCACCCCTCCACTTT
TRBJ1-2 | NA | TRBD1 | TRBV18 | CASSPGQGQYGYTF | TGTGCCAGCTCACCCGGACAGGGGCAATATGGCTACACCTTC
TRBJ1-1 | NA | TRBD1 | TRBV9 | CASSSQRGPLNTEAFF | TGTGCCAGCAGCTCCCAGAGGGGGCCCCTGAACACTGAAGCTTTCTTT
TRBJ1-4 | few | NA | TRBV12-3/TRBV12-4 | CASTPQSGAANEKLFF | TGTGCCAGCACCCCCCAATCAGGGGCTGCAAATGAAAAACTGTTTTTT
TRBJ2-7 | few | TRBD2 | TRBV5-1 | CASSLSGRAVYEQYF | TGCGCCAGCAGCCTTAGCGGGAGGGCCGTCTACGAGCAGTACTTC
TRBJ1-1 | NA | TRBD1 | TRBV5-1 | CASSLGDRGRAEAFF | TGCGCCAGCAGCTTGGGGGACAGGGGGCGCGCTGAAGCTTTCTTT
TRBJ1-1 | NA | NA | TRBV5-1 | CASSLSRGTEAFF | TGCGCCAGCAGCTTGTCACGGGGGACTGAAGCTTTCTTT
TRBJ2-7 | few | TRBD1 | TRBV7-6 | CASSLSQGLVVYEQYF | TGTGCCAGCAGCTTATCACAGGGGTTGGTGGTATACGAGCAGTACTTC
TRBJ2-2 | NA | NA | TRBV10-3 | CAITGQENTGELFF | TGTGCCATCACTGGCCAGGAAAACACCGGGGAGCTGTTTTTT
TRBJ2-1 | NA | TRBD2 | TRBV18 | CASSPEPHSGSQEFF | TGTGCCAGCTCCCCCGAGCCGCATAGCGGGAGTCAAGAGTTCTTC
TRBJ2-1 | NA | TRBD2 | TRBV5-1 | CASSLGVGRGNEQFF | TGCGCCAGCAGCTTGGGGGTCGGGAGGGGAAATGAGCAGTTCTTC
TRBJ2-3 | NA | TRBD2 | TRBV28 | CASSKRDSTDTQYF | TGTGCCAGCAGTAAGCGGGACAGCACAGATACGCAGTATTTT
TRBJ2-7 | few | NA | TRBV27 | CASSSWPGAYEQYF | TGTGCCAGCAGTTCGTGGCCCGGAGCCTACGAGCAGTACTTC
TRBJ2-1 | few | TRBD2 | TRBV24-1 | CATESNLADNEQFF | TGTGCCACCGAATCGAATCTAGCGGACAATGAGCAGTTCTTC
TRBJ2-7 | NA | TRBD1 | TRBV18 | CASSRDSGWGEQYF | TGTGCCAGCTCACGGGACAGTGGATGGGGCGAGCAGTACTTC
TRBJ1-5 | NA | NA | TRBV12-3/TRBV12-4 | CASSLSTRNQPQHF | TGTGCCAGCAGTTTATCAACAAGAAATCAGCCCCAGCATTTT
TRBJ2-3 | many | NA | TRBV7-9 | CASILLSTDTQYF | TGTGCCAGCATCCTTCTCAGCACAGATACGCAGTATTTT
TRBJ1-2 | few | TRBD1 | TRBV28 | CASSKRQGLYYGYTF | TGTGCCAGCAGCAAAAGACAGGGGCTATACTATGGCTACACCTTC
TRBJ2-3 | many | NA | TRBV19 | CASRGRSTDTQYF | TGTGCCAGTAGGGGCAGAAGCACAGATACGCAGTATTTT